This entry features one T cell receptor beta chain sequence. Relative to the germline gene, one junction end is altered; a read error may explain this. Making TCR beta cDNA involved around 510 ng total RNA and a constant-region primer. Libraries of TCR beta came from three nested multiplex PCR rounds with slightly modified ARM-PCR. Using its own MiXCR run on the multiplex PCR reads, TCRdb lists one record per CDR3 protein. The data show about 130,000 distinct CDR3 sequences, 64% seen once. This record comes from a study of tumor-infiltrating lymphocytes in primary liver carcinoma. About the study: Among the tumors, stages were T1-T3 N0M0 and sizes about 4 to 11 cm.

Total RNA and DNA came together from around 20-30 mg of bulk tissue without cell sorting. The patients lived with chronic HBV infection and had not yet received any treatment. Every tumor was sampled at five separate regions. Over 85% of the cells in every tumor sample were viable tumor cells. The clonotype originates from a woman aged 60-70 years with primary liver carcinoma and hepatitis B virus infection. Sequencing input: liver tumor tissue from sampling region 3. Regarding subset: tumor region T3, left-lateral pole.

CDR3 in amino acids: CASNLVGTLYEQYF. CDR3 coding DNA: TGTGCCAGCAATCTCGTCGGGACCCTCTACGAACAGTACTTC. The chain links TRBV11-2 to TRBJ2-7; tentatively, D is TRBD1 or TRBD2 (5 bases each). This CDR3 has 14 amino acids. Per the germline V gene, CDR1 is SGHAT and CDR2 is FQNNGV.